A single sample is the source of the 14 T cell receptor beta chains below, sequenced in a study of human thymus T cells. Obtained as resections during corrective heart surgery, the thymus tissue was then studied. TCRdb keeps only in-frame clones here, not all; method: immunoSEQ multiplex PCR. Among roughly 120,000 clones listed, around 94% were seen once. The sample taken for sequencing was thymus tissue. The receptors were sampled from a boy younger than two with a congenital heart defect but otherwise immunologically healthy.

This sequence joins TRBV10-3 and TRBJ1-1; TRBD1 matches 9 bases. Germline V gene data show CDR1 as ENHRY and CDR2 as SYGVKD. V was pared by 6 bases and J by 1 base, with 3 bases of the junction left unmatched. The CDR3 has 14 amino acids. CDR3 residues: CAIRGDRENTEAFF. Written as DNA, the CDR3 is TGTGCCATCAGGGGGGACAGGGAGAACACTGAAGCTTTCTTT.

V is TRBV18 and J is TRBJ2-5; 7 bases are shared with TRBD1. This CDR3 comprises 14 residues. J was trimmed by 13 bases and V by 3 bases; bases with no gene match: 14. Germline CDR1 and CDR2: KGHSH and LQKENI. CDR3 bases: TGTGCCAGCTCACCCCGGACAGGCTCGGGGATCCCGTACTTC. The encoded protein is CASSPRTGSGIPYF.

The chain links TRBV4-2 to TRBJ2-3; tentatively, D is TRBD2 (6 bases). CDR3 size: 15 residues. V lost 1 base and J 1 base, leaving 9 bases between the germline ends. Germline V gives CDR1 LGHNA, CDR2 YNFKEQ. The CDR3 nucleotides read TGTGCCAGCAGCCAAGCGGCTAGCGGCACAGATACGCAGTATTTT. Amino acids: CASSQAASGTDTQYF.

V is TRBV4-3 and J is TRBJ2-3; tentatively, D is TRBD2 (6 bases). In germline, CDR1 is LGHNA, CDR2 YSLEER. V lost 1 base, J lost 3 bases, and 17 bases lay in between. This CDR3 is 17 amino acids long. CDR3 region: CASSQGMAGKLTDTQYF. The CDR3 nucleotides are TGCGCCAGCAGCCAAGGAATGGCGGGGAAATTAACAGATACGCAGTATTTT.

This chain uses TRBV4-1 with TRBJ2-7; D is unresolved. Germline CDR1 MGHRA, CDR2 YSYEKL. Trimming cost V 1 base and J 5 bases, with 12 bases left between them. The CDR3 extends over 14 amino acids. CDR3 in amino acids: CASSQGEELNEQYF. CDR3 nucleotides: TGCGCCAGCAGCCAAGGAGAGGAGTTAAACGAGCAGTACTTC.

The chain employs TRBV7-9 and TRBJ2-1; D may match TRBD1 or TRBD2 (5 bases each). The V gene lost 4 bases and the J gene lost 4 bases, with 14 bases spanning the gap. Germline-derived CDR1 and CDR2 are SEHNR and FQNEAQ (reference sequence). The CDR3 is 15 amino acids. The DNA for the CDR3 is TGTGCCAGCAGCTCAAGAGGGGAAGGGTACAATGAGCAGTTCTTC. This encodes CASSSRGEGYNEQFF.

V gene TRBV5-1 combines with J gene TRBJ2-3; 11 positions agree with TRBD2. Per the germline V gene, CDR1 is SGHRS and CDR2 is YFSETQ. After removal of 1 base from V and 0 bases from J, the junction contained 10 bases not matched to a gene. The length of the CDR3 is 19 residues. This chain's CDR3 is CASSLNSGGAPFSTDTQYF. The CDR3 bases are TGCGCCAGCAGCTTGAATAGCGGGGGGGCCCCCTTTAGCACAGATACGCAGTATTTT.

The rearrangement joins TRBV6-6 to TRBJ2-5; D is undetermined. The CDR3 is 13 amino acids. Trimming took 0 bases from V and 4 from J, leaving 6 bases between them. Looked up from germline, CDR1 is MNHNY and CDR2 is SVGAGI (reference sequence). The CDR3 region is CASSYSTGETQYF. The CDR3 DNA sequence: TGTGCCAGCAGTTACTCGACGGGAGAGACCCAGTACTTC.

This chain links TRBV18 with TRBJ1-3, with unresolved D. Trimming left V 2 bases short and J 8 bases short, with 1 base between. This CDR3 has 10 residues. Germline V CDR1 and CDR2: KGHSH, LQKENI. CDR3 DNA sequence: TGTGCCAGCTCACCAGACACCATATATTTT. Its protein is CASSPDTIYF.

This sequence joins TRBV7-9 and TRBJ2-7, with D possibly TRBD1 on 6 matching bases. The germline gives CDR1 SEHNR, CDR2 FQNEAQ (reference sequence). V lost 5 bases, J lost 2 bases, and 13 bases lay in between. The CDR3 is 14 residues long. CDR3 region: CASSPGAWTYEQYF. The CDR3 DNA reads as TGTGCCAGCAGCCCAGGGGCCTGGACCTACGAGCAGTACTTC.

The chain joins TRBV7-3 to TRBJ2-1; D is uncertain. Germline V lookup: CDR1 SGHTA, CDR2 FQGTGA. The CDR3 runs 14 residues. Trimming removed 2 bases at V and 2 bases at J, with 7 bases between. The CDR3: CASSLGVPYNEQFF. The DNA of the CDR3 is TGTGCCAGCAGCTTAGGGGTACCCTACAATGAGCAGTTCTTC.

This chain uses TRBV15 with TRBJ1-6; no definite D call. CDR3 size: 17 residues. Looked up from germline, CDR1 is LNHNV and CDR2 is YYDKDF (reference sequence). V gave up 1 base and J gave up 7 bases, with 17 bases separating them. The CDR3 nucleotides read TGTGCCACCAGCAGAGTTGGGGTGCCCCATATAAATTCACCCCTCCACTTT. Translation: CATSRVGVPHINSPLHF.

The gene calls are TRBV9 and TRBJ2-1, with TRBD2 identical over 8 bases. V was pared by 3 bases and J by 6 bases, with 8 bases of the junction left unmatched. This CDR3 has 15 amino acids. Looked up from germline, CDR1 is SGDLS and CDR2 is YYNGEE. The CDR3 coding sequence is TGTGCCAGCAGCGCCGGGGGGGCCCTTTCCAATGAGCAGTTCTTC. Its translation is CASSAGGALSNEQFF.

V and J are TRBV28 and TRBJ1-5; 7 bases agree with TRBD1. The CDR3 consists of 18 residues. Trimming took 2 bases from V and 0 from J; bases not matched to a gene: 10. From germline, CDR1 is MDHEN and CDR2 SYDVKM. The CDR3 protein is CASSLQMTGHYSNQPQHF. CDR3 sequence (DNA): TGTGCCAGCAGTTTACAGATGACAGGGCACTATAGCAATCAGCCCCAGCATTTT.